The clone carrying this T cell receptor (beta chain) was seen just once. What it binds is not known. This CDR3 has 15 amino acids. V dropped 5 bases and J dropped 8; count of bases not matched to a gene: 11. CDR1 is SGHAT, CDR2 FQNNGV, per germline. Extraction and reverse transcription of RNA yielded cDNA as the sequencing template. Libraries were prepared by immunoSEQ multiplex PCR; TCRdb keeps only in-frame clonotypes and omits some of them. The sample lists about 97,000 clones; 41% were seen once. This sample is drawn from a study of CD8+ T cells in alopecia areata. Study-level results: Affected scalp, especially in alopecia totalis/universalis, had a higher clonality than normal scalp did.

The sequencing sample was made of CD4+ T cells sorted from blood. The chain is built from TRBV11-2 and TRBJ2-5; 10 bases agree with TRBD1. This TCR derives from a human donor with alopecia areata. Here the CDR3 reads CASSLSLGDRGTQYF. As DNA, the CDR3 is TGTGCCAGCAGCCTATCCCTTGGGGACAGGGGAACCCAGTACTTC.